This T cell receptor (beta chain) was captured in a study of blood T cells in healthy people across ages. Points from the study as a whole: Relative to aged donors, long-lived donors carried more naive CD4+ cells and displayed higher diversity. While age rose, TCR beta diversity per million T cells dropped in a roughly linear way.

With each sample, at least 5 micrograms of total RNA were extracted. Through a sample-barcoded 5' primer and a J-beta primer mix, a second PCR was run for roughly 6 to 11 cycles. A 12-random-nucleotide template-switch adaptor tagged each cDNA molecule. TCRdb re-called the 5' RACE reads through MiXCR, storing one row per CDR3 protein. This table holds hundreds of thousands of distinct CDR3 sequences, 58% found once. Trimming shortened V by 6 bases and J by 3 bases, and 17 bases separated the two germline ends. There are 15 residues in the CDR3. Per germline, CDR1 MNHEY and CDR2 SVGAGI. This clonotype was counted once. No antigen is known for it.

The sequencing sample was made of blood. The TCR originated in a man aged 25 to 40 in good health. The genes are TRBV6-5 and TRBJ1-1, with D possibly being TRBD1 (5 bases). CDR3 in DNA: TGTGCCAGCAGCCGTACAGGCGTCGGGTACACTGAAGCTTTCTTT. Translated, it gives CASSRTGVGYTEAFF.